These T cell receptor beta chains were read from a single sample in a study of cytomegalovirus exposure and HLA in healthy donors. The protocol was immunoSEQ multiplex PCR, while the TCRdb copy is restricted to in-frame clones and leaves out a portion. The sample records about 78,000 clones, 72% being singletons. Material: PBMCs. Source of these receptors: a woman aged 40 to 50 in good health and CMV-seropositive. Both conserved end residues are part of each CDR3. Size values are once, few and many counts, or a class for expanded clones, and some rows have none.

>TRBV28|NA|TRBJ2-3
CASSSGTDTQYF
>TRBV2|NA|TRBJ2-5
CASRWGEKETQYF
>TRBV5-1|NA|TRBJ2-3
CASQAQGISTDTQYF
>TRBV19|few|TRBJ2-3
CASSIQGITDTQYF
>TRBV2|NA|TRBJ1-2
CASSDGYGYTF
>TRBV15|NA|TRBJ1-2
CATSREGTGSWGYGYTF
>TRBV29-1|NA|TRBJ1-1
CSVGQGFGEAFF
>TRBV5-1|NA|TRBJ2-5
CASSLEAGGPRGQYF
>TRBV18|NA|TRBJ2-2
CASSLYMNTGELFF
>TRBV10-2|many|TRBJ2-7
CASSESWGPYEQYF
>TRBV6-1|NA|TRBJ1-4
CASSAFTGGLSEKLFF
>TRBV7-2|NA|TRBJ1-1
CASSLYWGPGTEAFF
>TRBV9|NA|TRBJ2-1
CASSESHQRGYNEQFF
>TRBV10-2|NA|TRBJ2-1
CASSPRTASSYNEQFF
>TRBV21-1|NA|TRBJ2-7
CASSKEAAVETYEQYF
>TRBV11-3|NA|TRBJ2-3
CASSPSTGYTDTQYF